The 23 T cell receptor beta chains reported below all come from one sample, sequenced in a study of blood T cell repertoires in COVID-19. Data came from immunoSEQ multiplex PCR; TCRdb stores just in-frame clones and leaves some out. The repertoire has roughly 150,000 clones, approximately 91% of them found once; the top ten carry approximately 5%. Sequences were obtained from peripheral blood. Receptor source: a man younger than 35 with COVID-19, enrolled during active disease.

This rearrangement joins TRBV3-1 (or the pseudogene TRBV3-2) to TRBJ1-2, with 8 bases fitting TRBD1. With 1 base clipped from V and 8 bases from J, the junction kept 0 bases outside the gene matches. CDR3 size: 12 residues. Germline CDR1 reads LGHDT; CDR2 reads YNNKEL (reference sequence). For the CDR3, the DNA is TGTGCCAGCAGCCAAGGGGACAGGGGCTACACCTTC. This gives the protein CASSQGDRGYTF.

The chain employs TRBV11-2 and TRBJ2-7, with TRBD1 matching over 7 bases. The germline gives CDR1 SGHAT, CDR2 FQNNGV. The J segment lost 3 bases and the V segment lost 1 base, leaving 9 bases of the junction unmatched. The CDR3 loop spans 16 amino acids. CDR3 in amino acids: CASSLAPVTGNYEQYF. CDR3 nucleotide sequence: TGTGCCAGCAGCTTAGCCCCTGTGACAGGGAACTACGAGCAGTACTTC.

The chain couples TRBV20-1 to TRBJ2-7; 9 positions agree with TRBD2. From germline, CDR1 is DFQATT and CDR2 SNEGSKA (reference sequence). The V gene end was trimmed by 2 bases and the J gene end by 7 bases; junction bases not matched to a gene: 0. This CDR3 has 11 amino acids. This CDR3 reads CSARSGREQYF. The CDR3 DNA follows: TGCAGTGCTAGAAGCGGGAGGGAGCAGTACTTC.

J is TRBJ2-1 and V is TRBV10-3; 10 bases align to TRBD2. Unmatched junction bases numbered 4, after V lost 0 bases and J lost 5 bases. The CDR3 is made up of 16 amino acids. Looked up from germline, CDR1 is ENHRY and CDR2 is SYGVKD. CDR3: CAISESLAGGDNEQFF. DNA of the CDR3: TGTGCCATCAGTGAGTCGTTAGCGGGAGGCGACAATGAGCAGTTCTTC.

The chain couples TRBV5-8 to TRBJ1-4; tentatively, D is TRBD1 (6 bases). Germline V gives CDR1 SGHTS, CDR2 YDEGEE. The CDR3 contains 14 residues. V shed 2 bases and J shed 4 bases, with 9 bases lying between them. The CDR3 nucleotides are TGTGCCAGCAGCTTACGACAGGTTAATGAAAAACTGTTTTTT. The encoded protein is CASSLRQVNEKLFF. The full variable domain, its missing parts supplied by reference TRBV5-8 and TRBJ1-4, is EAGVTQSPTHLIKTRGQQATLRCSPISGHTSVYWYQQALGLGLQFLLWYDEGEERNRGNFPPRFSGRQFPNYSSELNVNALELEDSALYLCASSLRQVNEKLFFGSGTQLSVL.

The V call is TRBV13, the J call TRBJ2-1; a weak D match, TRBD1 (6 bases). The germline V gene has CDR1 PRHDT and CDR2 FYEKMQ (reference sequence). Trimming took 3 bases from V and 2 from J, leaving 11 bases between them. This CDR3 region has 15 residues. The CDR3 region is CASSFTQGAYNEQFF. The CDR3 DNA reads as TGTGCCAGCAGCTTTACACAGGGCGCCTACAATGAGCAGTTCTTC.

The V call is TRBV27, the J call TRBJ2-7; D may be TRBD1 (5 bases). The CDR3 consists of 16 residues. The germline V gene encodes CDR1 MNHEY and CDR2 SMNVEV (reference sequence). The V end was cut by 5 bases, the J end by 0 bases, with 17 bases between. The CDR3 reads CASSKGPDRSSYEQYF. CDR3 coding DNA: TGTGCCAGCAGTAAGGGGCCAGACAGAAGCTCCTACGAGCAGTACTTC.

The V call is TRBV5-1, the J call TRBJ2-3; D gene ambiguous. V gave up 0 bases and J gave up 0 bases, with 17 bases separating them. The CDR3 covers 18 residues. Germline loops: CDR1 SGHRS, CDR2 YFSETQ. CDR3 sequence reads: CASSLAGLPGLSTDTQYF. The CDR3 DNA reads TGCGCCAGCAGCTTGGCTGGGCTCCCCGGTCTAAGCACAGATACGCAGTATTTT.

This chain links TRBV5-1 with TRBJ2-7; the D gene is possibly TRBD1 (5 bases). V was trimmed by 0 bases and J by 2 bases, leaving 9 bases between them. This CDR3 comprises 14 residues. The V gene's germline CDR1 is SGHRS and CDR2 YFSETQ. The DNA of the CDR3 is TGCGCCAGCAGCTTGGGGACGGACACCTACGAGCAGTACTTC. This sequence encodes CASSLGTDTYEQYF.

J is TRBJ2-5 and V is TRBV28, with 11 bases that match TRBD2. V lost 3 bases and J lost 5; bases outside the gene matches: 14. The CDR3 length is 18 residues. Germline lookup yields CDR1 MDHEN and CDR2 SYDVKM. In DNA form, the CDR3 reads TGTGCCAGCAGTTTGTGGCGGGTACTAGCGGGAGTTTCGGAGACCCAGTACTTC. Its translation is CASSLWRVLAGVSETQYF.

This clone was observed once. This rearrangement joins TRBV6-5 to TRBJ1-2; tentative D call: TRBD1 (5 bases). Germline loops: CDR1 MNHEY, CDR2 SVGAGI. V lost 5 bases to trimming and J lost 8 bases, with 12 bases between them. There are 12 residues in the CDR3. CDR3 DNA: TGTGCCAGCAGTCCGGGGGACGAGGGCTACACCTTC. Encoded protein: CASSPGDEGYTF.

V gene TRBV11-2 combines with J gene TRBJ2-1, with a weak D call TRBD2 (5 bases). V was pared by 1 base and J by 9 bases, with 16 bases between. The CDR3 loop spans 15 amino acids. Germline V CDR1 and CDR2: SGHAT, FQNNGV. CDR3 sequence (DNA): TGTGCCAGCAGCTTAGTAAGCGGACCTCGGGGTGAGCAGTTCTTC. Its protein product is CASSLVSGPRGEQFF.

V usage is TRBV5-8 and J usage is TRBJ2-1; the match to TRBD2 covers 10 bases. Trimming at V came to 2 bases and at J to 3 bases, leaving 2 bases not matched to a gene. In germline, CDR1 is SGHTS, CDR2 YDEGEE. This CDR3 is built from 15 residues. This CDR3 reads CASSFSGRNYNEQFF. CDR3 in DNA: TGTGCCAGCAGCTTTAGCGGGAGGAACTACAATGAGCAGTTCTTC.

This chain connects TRBV7-2 to TRBJ1-6; 7 bases fit TRBD1. The CDR3 has 17 amino acids. Trimming removed 7 bases from V and 0 bases from J; junction bases left unmatched: 9. Germline-derived CDR1 and CDR2 are SGHTA and FQGNSA. CDR3 sequence (DNA): TGTGCCAGCATCCCAGGGACAGCAAGCTCCTATAATTCACCCCTCCACTTT. Encoded protein: CASIPGTASSYNSPLHF.

To note about this clone: The sample contains more than one DNA sequence encoding this CDR3. The chain links TRBV5-1 to TRBJ1-1, with 9 nucleotides matching TRBD1. This CDR3 comprises 14 residues. Germline CDR1 and CDR2: SGHRS and YFSETQ. Trimming removed 4 bases from V and 1 base from J; junction bases left unmatched: 2. The CDR3 region is CASSMGQGNTEAFF. The CDR3 DNA is TGCGCCAGCAGCATGGGACAGGGGAACACTGAAGCTTTCTTT.

This rearrangement joins TRBV29-1 to TRBJ2-2; 7 bases match TRBD1. In germline, CDR1 is SQVTM, CDR2 ANQGSEA. The CDR3 is made up of 12 amino acids. V lost 5 bases, J lost 7 bases, and 4 bases stayed unmatched. The CDR3 sequence is CSVLQGSGELFF. CDR3 nucleotides: TGCAGCGTTCTACAGGGGAGCGGGGAGCTGTTTTTT.

This clone showed up just once. The chain couples TRBV19 to TRBJ1-5; 7 positions agree with TRBD1. Germline CDR1 is LNHDA and CDR2 is SQIVND (reference sequence). This CDR3 comprises 16 residues. After removal of 3 bases from V and 3 bases from J, the junction contained 8 bases not matched to a gene. CDR3 nucleotides: TGTGCCAGTAGTATTCTCGACAGGGTCCTCAATCAGCCCCAGCATTTT. It encodes CASSILDRVLNQPQHF.

The chain recombines TRBV12-3 or TRBV12-4 with TRBJ2-7; D may be TRBD2 (5 bases). This CDR3 contains 13 residues. Deletions cut 6 bases from V and 0 bases from J, with 9 bases between. This chain's CDR3 is CASSLRGSYEQYF. In nucleotides, the CDR3 is TGTGCCAGCAGCCTCCGGGGCTCCTACGAGCAGTACTTC.

Worth noting for this clone: Other DNA sequences within the sample encode an identical CDR3. This rearrangement joins TRBV5-1 to TRBJ1-1; D might be TRBD1 (5 bases). The CDR3 sequence is 13 residues long. The germline V and J ends were trimmed by 2 bases and 5 bases, with 10 bases remaining between them. Germline CDR1 SGHRS, CDR2 YFSETQ. CDR3: CASSLRGGTEAFF. DNA of the CDR3: TGCGCCAGCAGCTTAAGGGGAGGGACTGAAGCTTTCTTT.

This chain links TRBV25-1 with TRBJ1-3, with a possible D match to TRBD1 (6 bases). The CDR3 loop spans 16 amino acids. The germline V gene has CDR1 MGHDK and CDR2 SYGVNS. The germline V and J ends were trimmed by 4 bases and 4 bases, with 17 bases remaining between them. The CDR3 spells CASSAALTGYGNTIYF. Written as DNA, the CDR3 is TGTGCCAGCAGTGCCGCCCTGACAGGCTACGGAAACACCATATATTTT.

V and J are TRBV7-9 and TRBJ1-1; D call uncertain. The CDR3 runs 16 residues. V was shortened by 4 bases and J by 6 bases, with 21 bases between the two germline ends. CDR1 and CDR2 from the germline V gene are SEHNR and FQNEAQ (reference sequence). The CDR3 reads CASSSRREVIDSEAFF. CDR3 DNA sequence: TGTGCCAGCAGCTCCCGGAGGGAGGTCATCGACTCTGAAGCTTTCTTT.

CDR3 amino acids: CASSRTRGAGVPNEQFF. The CDR3 bases are TGTGCCAGCAGCCGGACGCGGGGAGCGGGAGTCCCCAATGAGCAGTTCTTC. V and J are TRBV3-1 (or the pseudogene TRBV3-2) and TRBJ2-1; 8 positions agree with TRBD2. V shed 4 bases, J shed 6 bases, and the junction held 14 bases outside the gene matches. CDR1 and CDR2 (germline): LGHDT, YNNKEL (reference sequence). The CDR3 totals 17 residues.

This sequence joins TRBV13 and TRBJ2-7; 7 positions match TRBD2. Trimming cost V 1 base and J 5 bases; bases outside gene matches: 14. Germline V gene data show CDR1 as PRHDT and CDR2 as FYEKMQ (reference sequence). CDR3 length: 17 residues. In DNA form, the CDR3 reads TGTGCCAGCAGCTTAGAACGGGTCCCGCGGGAGTCCCACGAGCAGTACTTC. It translates to CASSLERVPRESHEQYF.